This TCR beta chain was identified in a study of T-cell memory formation after mild COVID-19. About the study: The study found TCR clusters largely donor specific. Findings of the study overall: Later expanders leaned toward CD4+, whereas clones contracting from day 15 to 85 were balanced CD4/CD8. Prior to infection, memory already included some responding clones, suggesting cross-reactive memory joined.

V was pared by 0 bases and J by 4 bases, with 10 bases between. Looked up from germline, CDR1 is PRHDT and CDR2 is FYEKMQ (reference sequence). The CDR3 covers 15 residues. For this clonotype: The antigen remains unidentified.

TCRdb recomputed calls from the 5' RACE reads with MiXCR, one row per CDR3 protein. Of some 450,000 distinct CDR3 sequences in the sample, about 20% are singletons; the top ten hold approximately 8.4%. The rearrangement uses TRBV13 and TRBJ2-1; the D is unclear. The specimen sequenced was PBMCs or a T cell subset sorted from them (not recorded which). This receptor was taken from an adult woman who had mild COVID-19 (a few samples of this study predate the infection). Cell type and time point are not known. CDR3 protein: CASSLGSAAYNEQFF. The CDR3 DNA reads TGTGCCAGCAGCTTAGGCTCGGCGGCTTACAATGAGCAGTTCTTC. The full variable domain, with the rest looked up from reference TRBV13 and TRBJ2-1, is AAGVIQSPRHLIKEKRETATLKCYPIPRHDTVYWYQQGPGQDPQFLISFYEKMQSDKGSIPDRFSAQQFSDYHSELNMSSLELGDSALYFCASSLGSAAYNEQFFGPGTRLTVL.